The table lists the clone carrying this T cell receptor beta chain with many counts. This sample is part of a study of type 1 and type 2 diabetes patients. V shed 10 bases and J shed 0 bases, with 12 bases lying between them. Germline values: CDR1 WNHNN, CDR2 SYGVQD (reference sequence). The CDR3 has 13 residues. Genomic DNA was the PCR template. The TCR beta CDR3 region was amplified using 30 forward and 13 reverse primers. TCRdb re-called the multiplex PCR reads with MiXCR, one entry per CDR3 protein. Among about 250,000 distinct CDR3 sequences listed, more than 45% were seen once. Material for sequencing was peripheral blood mononuclear cells (PBMCs). The chain is built from TRBV10-1 and TRBJ1-1; D is uncertain. This TCR was sampled from a man between 18 and 29 years old with type 2 diabetes. The CDR3 nucleotides are TGCGCCAACCACGCCGGCTTGAACACTGAAGCTTTCTTT. Residues: CANHAGLNTEAFF.